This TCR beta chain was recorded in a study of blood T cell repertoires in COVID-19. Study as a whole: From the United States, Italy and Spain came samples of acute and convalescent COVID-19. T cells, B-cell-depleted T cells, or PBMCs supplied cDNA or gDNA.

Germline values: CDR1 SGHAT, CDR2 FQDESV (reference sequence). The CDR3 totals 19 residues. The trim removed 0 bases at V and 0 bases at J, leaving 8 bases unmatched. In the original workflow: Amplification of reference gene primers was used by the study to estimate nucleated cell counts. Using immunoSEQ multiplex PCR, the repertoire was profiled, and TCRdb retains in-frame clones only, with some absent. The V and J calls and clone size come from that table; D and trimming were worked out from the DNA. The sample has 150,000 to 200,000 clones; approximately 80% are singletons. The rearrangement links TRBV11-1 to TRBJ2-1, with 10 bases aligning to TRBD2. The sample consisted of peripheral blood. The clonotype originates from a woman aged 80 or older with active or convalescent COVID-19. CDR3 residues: CASSLARASGGSSYNEQFF. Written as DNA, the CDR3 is TGTGCCAGCAGCTTAGCGCGGGCTAGCGGGGGTAGCTCCTACAATGAGCAGTTCTTC.